The entry below describes one T cell receptor (beta chain). The data originate from a study of blood T cell repertoires in COVID-19. Libraries were prepared by immunoSEQ multiplex PCR; TCRdb keeps only in-frame clonotypes and omits some of them. The sample carries about 100,000 clones, around 84% recorded once. The junction had 7 bases not matched to a gene; V was cut back by 5 bases and J by 6 bases. CDR1 and CDR2 from the germline V gene are SGHTA and FQGNSA. The CDR3 runs 13 residues. The chain employs TRBV7-2 and TRBJ2-7; 7 nucleotides align to TRBD2. Sequenced: peripheral blood. The origin of this receptor is a woman aged 60-75 years in a cohort sampled during active or convalescent COVID-19. CDR3 sequence: CASSRITGGEQYF. CDR3 nucleotide sequence: TGTGCCAGCAGCAGGATCACGGGGGGCGAGCAGTACTTC.